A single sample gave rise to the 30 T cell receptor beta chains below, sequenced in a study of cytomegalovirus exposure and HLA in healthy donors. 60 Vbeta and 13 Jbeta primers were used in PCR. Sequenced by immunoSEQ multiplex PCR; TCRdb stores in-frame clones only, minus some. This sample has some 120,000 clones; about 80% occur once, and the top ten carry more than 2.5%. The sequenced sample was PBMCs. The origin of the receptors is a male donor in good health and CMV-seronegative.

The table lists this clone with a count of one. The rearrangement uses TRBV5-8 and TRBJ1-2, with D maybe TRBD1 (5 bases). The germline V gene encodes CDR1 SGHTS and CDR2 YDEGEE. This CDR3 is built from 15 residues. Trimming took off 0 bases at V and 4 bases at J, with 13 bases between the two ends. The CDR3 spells CASSLERGAPYGYTF. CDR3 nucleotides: TGTGCCAGCAGCTTGGAGCGTGGGGCTCCCTATGGCTACACCTTC.

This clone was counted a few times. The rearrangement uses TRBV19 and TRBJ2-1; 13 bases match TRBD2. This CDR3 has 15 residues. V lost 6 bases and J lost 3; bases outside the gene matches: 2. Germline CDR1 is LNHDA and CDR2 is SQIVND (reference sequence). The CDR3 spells CASSRLAGGYNEQFF. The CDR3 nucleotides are TGTGCCAGTAGCAGACTAGCGGGAGGCTACAATGAGCAGTTCTTC.

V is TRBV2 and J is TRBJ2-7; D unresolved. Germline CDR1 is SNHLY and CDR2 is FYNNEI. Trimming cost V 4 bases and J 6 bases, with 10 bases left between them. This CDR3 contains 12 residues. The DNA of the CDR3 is TGTGCCAGCAGTGGGTTGGCCGCCGAGCAGTACTTC. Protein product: CASSGLAAEQYF. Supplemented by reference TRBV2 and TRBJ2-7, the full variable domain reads EPEVTQTPSHQVTQMGQEVILRCVPISNHLYFYWYRQILGQKVEFLVSFYNNEISEKSEIFDDQFSVERPDGSNFTLKIRSTKLEDSAMYFCASSGLAAEQYFGPGTRLTVT.

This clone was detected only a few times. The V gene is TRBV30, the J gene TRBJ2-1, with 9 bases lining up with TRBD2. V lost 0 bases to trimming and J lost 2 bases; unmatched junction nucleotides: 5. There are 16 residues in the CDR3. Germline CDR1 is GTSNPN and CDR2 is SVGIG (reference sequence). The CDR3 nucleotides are TGTGCCTGGAGTGTAAGGCGCGGGAGGGCCTACAATGAGCAGTTCTTC. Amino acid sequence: CAWSVRRGRAYNEQFF. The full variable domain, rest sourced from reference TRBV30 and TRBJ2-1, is SQTIHQWPATLVQPVGSPLSLECTVEGTSNPNLYWYRQAAGRGLQLLFYSVGIGQISSEVPQNLSASRPQDRQFILSSKKLLLSDSGFYLCAWSVRRGRAYNEQFFGPGTRLTVL.

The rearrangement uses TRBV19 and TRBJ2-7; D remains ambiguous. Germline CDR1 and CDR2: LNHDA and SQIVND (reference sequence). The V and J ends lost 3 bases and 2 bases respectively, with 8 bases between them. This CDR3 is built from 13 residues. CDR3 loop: CASSMSGAYEQYF. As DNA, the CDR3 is TGTGCCAGTAGTATGTCAGGCGCCTACGAGCAGTACTTC.

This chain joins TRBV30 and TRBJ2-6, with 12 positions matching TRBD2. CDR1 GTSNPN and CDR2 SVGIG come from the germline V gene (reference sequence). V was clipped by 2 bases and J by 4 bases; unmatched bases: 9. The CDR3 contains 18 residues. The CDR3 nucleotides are TGTGCCTGGAGTTCTTCGACTAGCGGGAGTGCGGGGGCCAACGTCCTGACTTTC. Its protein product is CAWSSSTSGSAGANVLTF.

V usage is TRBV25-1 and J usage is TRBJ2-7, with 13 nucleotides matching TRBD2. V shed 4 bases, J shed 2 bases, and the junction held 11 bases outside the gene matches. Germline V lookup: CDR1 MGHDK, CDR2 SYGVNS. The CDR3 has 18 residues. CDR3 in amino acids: CASSVRRTSGSVPYEQYF. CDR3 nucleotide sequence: TGTGCCAGCAGTGTGCGTAGGACTAGCGGGAGTGTCCCCTACGAGCAGTACTTC.

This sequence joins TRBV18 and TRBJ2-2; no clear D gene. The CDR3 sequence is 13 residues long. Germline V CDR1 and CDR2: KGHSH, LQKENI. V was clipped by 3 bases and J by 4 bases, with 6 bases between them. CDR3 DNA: TGTGCCAGCTCACCGCCCGGCACCGGGGAGCTGTTTTTT. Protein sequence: CASSPPGTGELFF.

This chain's CDR3 is CASSESSGASTDTQYF. The CDR3 DNA follows: TGTGCCAGCAGTGAATCTAGCGGGGCTAGCACAGATACGCAGTATTTT. The chain uses TRBV2 and TRBJ2-3; TRBD2 matches 9 bases. CDR1 SNHLY and CDR2 FYNNEI come from the germline V gene. This CDR3 contains 16 residues. V lost 2 bases and J lost 0; bases outside the gene matches: 3.

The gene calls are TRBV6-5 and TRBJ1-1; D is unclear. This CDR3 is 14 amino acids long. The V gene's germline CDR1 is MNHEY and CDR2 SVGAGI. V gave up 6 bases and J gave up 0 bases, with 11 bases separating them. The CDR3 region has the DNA TGTGCCAGCAGGGCACAGAAAATGAACACTGAAGCTTTCTTT. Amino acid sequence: CASRAQKMNTEAFF.

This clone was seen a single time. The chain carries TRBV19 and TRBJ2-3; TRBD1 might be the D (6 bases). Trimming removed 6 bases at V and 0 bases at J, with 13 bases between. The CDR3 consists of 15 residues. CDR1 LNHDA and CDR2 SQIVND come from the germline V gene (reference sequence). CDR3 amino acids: CASSQGLRSTDTQYF. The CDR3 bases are TGTGCCAGTAGCCAGGGGTTAAGGAGCACAGATACGCAGTATTTT.

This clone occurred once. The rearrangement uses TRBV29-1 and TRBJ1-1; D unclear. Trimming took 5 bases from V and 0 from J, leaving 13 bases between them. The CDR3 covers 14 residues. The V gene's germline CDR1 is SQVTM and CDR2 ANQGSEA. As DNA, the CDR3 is TGCAGCGTTATCACGACGGGAATGAACACTGAAGCTTTCTTT. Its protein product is CSVITTGMNTEAFF.

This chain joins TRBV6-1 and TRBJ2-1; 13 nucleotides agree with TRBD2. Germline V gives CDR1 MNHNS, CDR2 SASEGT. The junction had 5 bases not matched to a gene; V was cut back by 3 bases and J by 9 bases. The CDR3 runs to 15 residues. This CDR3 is CASSETSGGISEQFF. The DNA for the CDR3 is TGTGCCAGCAGTGAGACTAGCGGGGGGATAAGTGAGCAGTTCTTC.

CDR3 sequence reads: CASSFGGGALDTQYF. The CDR3 DNA reads TGTGCCAGCAGCTTCGGCGGGGGGGCCTTAGATACGCAGTATTTT. The gene calls are TRBV7-2 and TRBJ2-3; 9 bases line up with TRBD2. The CDR3 runs to 15 residues. V was pared by 3 bases and J by 5 bases, with 6 bases of the junction left unmatched. Germline-derived CDR1 and CDR2 are SGHTA and FQGNSA. The whole variable domain, filled in from reference TRBV7-2 and TRBJ2-3, reads GAGVSQSPSNKVTEKGKDVELRCDPISGHTALYWYRQSLGQGLEFLIYFQGNSAPDKSGLPSDRFSAERTGGSVSTLTIQRTQQEDSAVYLCASSFGGGALDTQYFGPGTRLTVL.

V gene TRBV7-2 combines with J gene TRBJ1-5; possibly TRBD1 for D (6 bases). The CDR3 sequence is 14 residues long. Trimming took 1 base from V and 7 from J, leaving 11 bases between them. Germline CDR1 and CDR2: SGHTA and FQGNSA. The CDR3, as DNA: TGTGCCAGCAGCTTAGGTACAGGGAGACAGCCCCAGCATTTT. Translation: CASSLGTGRQPQHF.

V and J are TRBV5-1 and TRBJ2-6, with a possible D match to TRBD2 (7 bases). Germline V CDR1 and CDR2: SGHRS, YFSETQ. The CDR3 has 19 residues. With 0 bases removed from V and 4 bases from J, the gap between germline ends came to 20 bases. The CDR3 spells CASSLAGGGAQGGANVLTF. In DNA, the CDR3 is TGCGCCAGCAGCTTGGCCGGCGGGGGAGCTCAGGGGGGGGCCAACGTCCTGACTTTC.

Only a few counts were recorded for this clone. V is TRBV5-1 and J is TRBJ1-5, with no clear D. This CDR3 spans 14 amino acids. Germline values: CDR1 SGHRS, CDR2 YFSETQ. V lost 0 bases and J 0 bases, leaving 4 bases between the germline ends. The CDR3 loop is CASSLDGSNQPQHF. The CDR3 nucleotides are TGCGCCAGCAGCTTGGACGGTAGCAATCAGCCCCAGCATTTT. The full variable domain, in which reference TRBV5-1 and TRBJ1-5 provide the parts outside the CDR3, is KAGVTQTPRYLIKTRGQQVTLSCSPISGHRSVSWYQQTPGQGLQFLFEYFSETQRNKGNFPGRFSGRQFSNSRSEMNVSTLELGDSALYLCASSLDGSNQPQHFGDGTRLSIL.

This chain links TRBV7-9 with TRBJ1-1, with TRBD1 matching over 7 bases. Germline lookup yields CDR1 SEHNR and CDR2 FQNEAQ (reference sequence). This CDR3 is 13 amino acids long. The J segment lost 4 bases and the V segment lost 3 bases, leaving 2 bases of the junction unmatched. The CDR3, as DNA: TGTGCCAGCAGCTTGACAGGGCGCACTGAAGCTTTCTTT. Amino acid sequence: CASSLTGRTEAFF.

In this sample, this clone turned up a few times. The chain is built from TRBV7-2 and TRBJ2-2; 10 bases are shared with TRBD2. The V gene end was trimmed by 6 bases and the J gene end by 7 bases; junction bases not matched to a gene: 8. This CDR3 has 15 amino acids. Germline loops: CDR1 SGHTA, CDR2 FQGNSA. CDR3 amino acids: CASRVLAGIVGELFF. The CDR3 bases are TGTGCCAGCAGGGTACTAGCGGGGATCGTCGGGGAGCTGTTTTTT.

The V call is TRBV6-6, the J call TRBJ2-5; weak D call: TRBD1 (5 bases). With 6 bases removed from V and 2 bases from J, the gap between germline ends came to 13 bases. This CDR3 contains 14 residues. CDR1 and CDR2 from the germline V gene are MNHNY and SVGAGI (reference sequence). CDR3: CASSARQLQETQYF. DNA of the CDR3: TGTGCCAGCAGCGCAAGACAGCTACAAGAGACCCAGTACTTC.

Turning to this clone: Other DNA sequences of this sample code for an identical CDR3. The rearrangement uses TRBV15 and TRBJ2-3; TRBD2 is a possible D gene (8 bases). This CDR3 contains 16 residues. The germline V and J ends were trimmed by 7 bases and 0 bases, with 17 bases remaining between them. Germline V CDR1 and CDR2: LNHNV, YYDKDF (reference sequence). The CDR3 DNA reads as TGTGCCACCAAACAGGGGCGGGGGGTTAGCACAGATACGCAGTATTTT. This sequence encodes CATKQGRGVSTDTQYF.

CDR3 residues: CASRVRGTGGSYEQYF. The CDR3 DNA follows: TGTGCCAGCAGAGTTCGTGGGACAGGGGGTTCCTACGAGCAGTACTTC. The genes are TRBV28 and TRBJ2-7, with 11 bases matching TRBD1. V lost 6 bases to trimming and J lost 1 base; unmatched junction nucleotides: 8. Per germline, CDR1 MDHEN and CDR2 SYDVKM. The length of the CDR3 is 16 residues. Based on the CDR3 plus reference TRBV28 and TRBJ2-7, the full variable domain is DVKVTQSSRYLVKRTGEKVFLECVQDMDHENMFWYRQDPGLGLRLIYFSYDVKMKEKGDIPEGYSVSREKKERFSLILESASTNQTSMYLCASRVRGTGGSYEQYFGPGTRLTVT.

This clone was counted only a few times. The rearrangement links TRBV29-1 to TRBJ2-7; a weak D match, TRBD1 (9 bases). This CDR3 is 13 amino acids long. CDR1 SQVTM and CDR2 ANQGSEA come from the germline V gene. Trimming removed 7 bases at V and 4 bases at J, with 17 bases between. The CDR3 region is CSAGGGQGYEQYF. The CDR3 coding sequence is TGCAGCGCCGGGGGGGGACAGGGATACGAGCAGTACTTC.

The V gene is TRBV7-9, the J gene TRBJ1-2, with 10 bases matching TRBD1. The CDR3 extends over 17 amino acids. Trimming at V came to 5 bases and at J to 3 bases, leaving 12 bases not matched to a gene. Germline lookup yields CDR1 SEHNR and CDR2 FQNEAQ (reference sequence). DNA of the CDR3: TGTGCCAGCAGCGAAGGGGGACAGGGGACTGCTCACTATGGCTACACCTTC. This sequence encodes CASSEGGQGTAHYGYTF.

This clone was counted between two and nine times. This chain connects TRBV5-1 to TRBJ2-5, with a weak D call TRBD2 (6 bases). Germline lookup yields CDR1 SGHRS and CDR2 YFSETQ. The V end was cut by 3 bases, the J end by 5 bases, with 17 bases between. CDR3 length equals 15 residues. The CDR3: CASSSVGGFQETQYF. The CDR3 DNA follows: TGCGCCAGCAGCTCAGTCGGAGGGTTTCAGGAGACCCAGTACTTC.

The CDR3 nucleotides read TGTGCCAGTAGCTTGACAGGTTCGAGCTCCTACGAGCAGTACTTC. It yields the protein CASSLTGSSSYEQYF. The chain couples TRBV19 to TRBJ2-7; D possibly corresponds to TRBD1 (6 bases). Trimming stripped 6 bases from V and 0 bases from J, with 15 bases between. The length of the CDR3 is 15 residues. Germline V CDR1 and CDR2: LNHDA, SQIVND (reference sequence).

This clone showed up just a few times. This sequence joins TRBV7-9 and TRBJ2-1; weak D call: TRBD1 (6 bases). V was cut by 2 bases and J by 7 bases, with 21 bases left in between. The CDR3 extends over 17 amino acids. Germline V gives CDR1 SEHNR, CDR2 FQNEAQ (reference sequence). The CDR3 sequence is CASSLSIRQTGLNEQFF. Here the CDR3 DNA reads TGTGCCAGCAGCTTATCGATTCGGCAGACAGGTTTGAATGAGCAGTTCTTC.

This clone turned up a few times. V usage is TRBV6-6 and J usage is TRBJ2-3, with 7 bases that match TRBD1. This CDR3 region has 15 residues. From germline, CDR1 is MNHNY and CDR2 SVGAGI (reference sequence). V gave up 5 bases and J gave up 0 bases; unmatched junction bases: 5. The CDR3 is CASSLTGESTDTQYF. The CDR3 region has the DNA TGTGCCAGCAGTCTCACAGGGGAAAGCACAGATACGCAGTATTTT.

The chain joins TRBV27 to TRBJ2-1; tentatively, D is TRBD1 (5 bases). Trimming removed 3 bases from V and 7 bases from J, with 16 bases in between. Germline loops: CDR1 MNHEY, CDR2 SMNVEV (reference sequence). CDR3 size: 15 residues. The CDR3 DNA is TGTGCCAGCAGTTTGGTCAGGGCGCTAGGGAATGAGCAGTTCTTC. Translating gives CASSLVRALGNEQFF.

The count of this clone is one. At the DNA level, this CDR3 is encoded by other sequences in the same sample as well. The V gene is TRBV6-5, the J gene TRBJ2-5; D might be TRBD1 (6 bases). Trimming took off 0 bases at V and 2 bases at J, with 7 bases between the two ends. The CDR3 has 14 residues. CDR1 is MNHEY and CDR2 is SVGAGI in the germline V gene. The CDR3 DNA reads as TGTGCCAGCAGTTACTCGACAGGTCAAGAGACCCAGTACTTC. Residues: CASSYSTGQETQYF.